This T cell receptor (beta chain) was captured in a study of PD-1 blockade in classical Hodgkin lymphoma. This table comes from immunoSEQ multiplex PCR, and its TCRdb copy is limited to in-frame clones, with some not included. Of about 100,000 clones listed, around 89% were seen once; the top ten hold around 6.6%. All patients experienced relapse after autologous stem cell transplantation, and brentuximab vedotin exposure was variable. Study conclusions and caveats: Complete responders matched newly diagnosed patients in baseline diversity. Newly diagnosed patients reportedly had lower baseline TCR diversity than healthy donors.

Turning to this clone: Its antigen is not identified.

The germline V and J ends were trimmed by 7 bases and 7 bases, with 16 bases remaining between them. The CDR3 contains 13 residues. Germline assignment: CDR1 MNHNS and CDR2 SASEGT. The chain combines TRBV6-1 with TRBJ1-2, with D perhaps matching TRBD1 (6 bases). This material consisted of peripheral blood mononuclear cells (PBMCs), taken before the second cycle of nivolumab. This receptor was identified in a human donor with classical Hodgkin lymphoma. CDR3 sequence reads: CASINREAGGYTF. The CDR3 region has the DNA TGTGCCAGCATAAACAGGGAGGCAGGTGGCTACACCTTC.